A selection of T cell receptor beta chains follows, all from one sample in a study of T cell responses to AZD1222 COVID-19 vaccine. Data came from immunoSEQ multiplex PCR; TCRdb stores just in-frame clones and leaves some out. The sample gives roughly 120,000 clones, 81% of which show up once; approximately 5% is in the top ten. Here the sequenced sample was peripheral blood, taken on day 0 of AZD1222 vaccination. The source of these receptors is an adult in good health. CDR3s include the opening cysteine and the closing phenylalanine or tryptophan. Fields, in order: CDR3 DNA, CDR3 protein, D gene, CDR3 length, V gene, clone size, J gene. The D gene is left open where the match is weak. Clone size appears in some rows only: once, few, many, or a class for an expanded clone.

TGTGCCACCAGCGTCGGGACAGGGGCCGAGCAGTACTTC | CATSVGTGAEQYF | TRBD1 | 13 | TRBV24-1 | NA | TRBJ2-7
TGTGCCAGCAGTTTTCAGGACAGGGGCTATGGCTACACCTTC | CASSFQDRGYGYTF | TRBD1 | 14 | TRBV28 | NA | TRBJ1-2
TGTGCCAGCCAACAGGCGGGGGGCTACACCTTC | CASQQAGGYTF | NA | 11 | TRBV6-5 | NA | TRBJ1-2
TGTGCCAGCAGCCAAGACGTTCGCAGGGGCAGGAATTCACCCCTCCACTTT | CASSQDVRRGRNSPLHF | NA | 17 | TRBV14 | NA | TRBJ1-6
TGTGCCAGCGGAAGCGGGGGCTCCTACGAGCAGTACTTC | CASGSGGSYEQYF | TRBD2 | 13 | TRBV12-3/TRBV12-4 | NA | TRBJ2-7
TGTGCCAGCAGTAAGGGTTCCTCTGGGGCCAACGTCCTGACTTTC | CASSKGSSGANVLTF | NA | 15 | TRBV6-6 | NA | TRBJ2-6
TGTGCCAGCAGTTCGGGAGGGCCGAAGTACGAGCAGTACTTC | CASSSGGPKYEQYF | TRBD2 | 14 | TRBV28 | once | TRBJ2-7
TGCGCCAGCAGCTTGGCTGTGAACACTGAAGCTTTCTTT | CASSLAVNTEAFF | NA | 13 | TRBV5-1 | NA | TRBJ1-1
TGTGCCAGCAGCTTAGAACCCAGCTCTGGAAACACCATATATTTT | CASSLEPSSGNTIYF | NA | 15 | TRBV7-2 | NA | TRBJ1-3
TGTGCCAGCAGCTCCAGCCCTCTAGCGGGGCGGGAGACCCAGTACTTC | CASSSSPLAGRETQYF | TRBD2 | 16 | TRBV7-2 | NA | TRBJ2-5
TGTGCCACCAGTGACTCAGGGGGTAGCAATCAGCCCCAGCATTTT | CATSDSGGSNQPQHF | TRBD1 | 15 | TRBV24-1 | NA | TRBJ1-5
TGTGCCAGCAGCCCCCGTCCTTCTAGCGGGGGGGCCTTTGGAACGCAGTATTTT | CASSPRPSSGGAFGTQYF | TRBD2 | 18 | TRBV7-3 | few | TRBJ2-3
TGTGCCAGTAGCCCGTGGGGGAGCAATCAGCCCCAGCATTTT | CASSPWGSNQPQHF | NA | 14 | TRBV19 | few | TRBJ1-5
TGTGCCAGCAGCTTAGTAGGGAGGGGGCTGAGCACTGAAGCTTTCTTT | CASSLVGRGLSTEAFF | TRBD1 | 16 | TRBV7-2 | NA | TRBJ1-1
TGTGCCAGCTCACCCGGGACAGGGTTGAATTCACCCCTCCACTTT | CASSPGTGLNSPLHF | TRBD1 | 15 | TRBV18 | NA | TRBJ1-6
TGTGCCAGCAGCGTAGTCCCTAGCGGGCGCACAGATACGCAGTATTTT | CASSVVPSGRTDTQYF | TRBD2 | 16 | TRBV9 | once | TRBJ2-3
TGTGCCAGCTCACACAAACAAGAGACCCAGTACTTC | CASSHKQETQYF | NA | 12 | TRBV18 | NA | TRBJ2-5
TGTGCCAGCAGTTCCGTAATTCCCTACGAGCAGTACTTC | CASSSVIPYEQYF | NA | 13 | TRBV28 | NA | TRBJ2-7
TGTGCCAGCTCACCTCGACAGACCAATCAGCCCCAGCATTTT | CASSPRQTNQPQHF | NA | 14 | TRBV18 | NA | TRBJ1-5
TGTGCCATCAGTGAGCACGGGACTAGGGCTACTAATGAGCAGTTCTTC | CAISEHGTRATNEQFF | TRBD2 | 16 | TRBV10-3 | NA | TRBJ2-1
TGTGCCAGCAGCTCAGACACAGGGGTGGGGGAGCAGTACTTC | CASSSDTGVGEQYF | TRBD1 | 14 | TRBV11-2 | NA | TRBJ2-7
TGCGCCAGCAGCCCTAGCGCAGGGTTGACTGAAGCTTTCTTT | CASSPSAGLTEAFF | NA | 14 | TRBV4-1 | NA | TRBJ1-1
TGTGCCAGCAGCCACCAAAAAGCAACTAATGAAAAACTGTTTTTT | CASSHQKATNEKLFF | NA | 15 | TRBV2 | NA | TRBJ1-4
TGTGCCAGTAGTACAACAGGAAGCACAGATACGCAGTATTTT | CASSTTGSTDTQYF | NA | 14 | TRBV19 | NA | TRBJ2-3
TGTGCCAGCAGCTTTTTAGGATCAAACACCGGGGAGCTGTTTTTT | CASSFLGSNTGELFF | NA | 15 | TRBV5-6 | NA | TRBJ2-2
TGTGCCAGCAGTTTCCTACCTCACAATGAAAAACTGTTTTTT | CASSFLPHNEKLFF | NA | 14 | TRBV28 | few | TRBJ1-4
TGTGCCAGCAGCTTGGATCCGCCCGCTAGCAATCAGCCCCAGCATTTT | CASSLDPPASNQPQHF | NA | 16 | TRBV5-8 | NA | TRBJ1-5
TGTGCCAGCAGTTACAGAAGGGCAGGGGGCCGAGAGACCCAGTACTTC | CASSYRRAGGRETQYF | TRBD1 | 16 | TRBV6-6 | NA | TRBJ2-5
TGTGCCAGCAGTTTCTGGGAATTCGGAAACACCATATATTTT | CASSFWEFGNTIYF | NA | 14 | TRBV28 | NA | TRBJ1-3
TGTGCCAGCTCACCACGGAAGGGGGAGCTGTTTTTT | CASSPRKGELFF | NA | 12 | TRBV18 | NA | TRBJ2-2
TGTGCCAGCAGCTTAACAGGGGGCGGCCGGTTAAACACTGAAGCTTTCTTT | CASSLTGGGRLNTEAFF | TRBD1 | 17 | TRBV7-8 | few | TRBJ1-1
TGTGCCAGTGGCAGACAGGTATCGAGCACAGATACGCAGTATTTT | CASGRQVSSTDTQYF | NA | 15 | TRBV19 | NA | TRBJ2-3
TGTGCCAGCAGCATGGGACGTAACACCGGGGAGCTGTTTTTT | CASSMGRNTGELFF | NA | 14 | TRBV9 | few | TRBJ2-2
TGTGCCAGCAGCGAAGGTAGCGGGAGGGCCTATTACAATGAGCAGTTCTTC | CASSEGSGRAYYNEQFF | TRBD2 | 17 | TRBV11-3 | NA | TRBJ2-1
TGTGCCAGCAGTTACTATGGGGCCTCTGGAAACACCATATATTTT | CASSYYGASGNTIYF | NA | 15 | TRBV6-5 | NA | TRBJ1-3
TGTGCCAGCAGCTTAGGAGGAGACAGGGTTGCGTATTTT | CASSLGGDRVAYF | TRBD1 | 13 | TRBV7-2 | NA | TRBJ2-3
TGCAGCGTCGAGGGGACTAGAAGCATCCAAGAGACCCAGTACTTC | CSVEGTRSIQETQYF | TRBD2 | 15 | TRBV29-1 | NA | TRBJ2-5
TGTGCCAGCAGCCCCTCCCGGGACACCAATCAGCCCCAGCATTTT | CASSPSRDTNQPQHF | NA | 15 | TRBV5-5 | NA | TRBJ1-5
TGTGCCAGCATCTCGGGTCTCACTAATGAAAAACTGTTTTTT | CASISGLTNEKLFF | NA | 14 | TRBV28 | NA | TRBJ1-4
TGTGCCAGCCGTCGACGAGAACAGGGTGAAGCTTTCTTT | CASRRREQGEAFF | NA | 13 | TRBV2 | NA | TRBJ1-1
TGTGCCACCACAACCCAATCTTCACCCCTCCACTTT | CATTTQSSPLHF | NA | 12 | TRBV25-1 | NA | TRBJ1-6
TGTGCCAGCAGCTTATGGCGGGGAACCTCCTACGAGCAGTACTTC | CASSLWRGTSYEQYF | NA | 15 | TRBV7-9 | NA | TRBJ2-7
TGTGCCAGTAGTAAGGGCCATCTGAACACTGAAGCTTTCTTT | CASSKGHLNTEAFF | NA | 14 | TRBV19 | NA | TRBJ1-1
TGTGCCAGTAGTATGGGAGGGGTGGGTAATCAGCCCCAGCATTTT | CASSMGGVGNQPQHF | NA | 15 | TRBV19 | once | TRBJ1-5
TGTGCCAGCAGTGACTACCCCTGGGGCAGGGTAGGCAATGAGCAGTTCTTC | CASSDYPWGRVGNEQFF | NA | 17 | TRBV6-1 | NA | TRBJ2-1
TGTGCCAGCAGTTCCCTCAGCGGGAGGGCAGTAGATGAGCAGTTCTTC | CASSSLSGRAVDEQFF | TRBD2 | 16 | TRBV6-5 | NA | TRBJ2-1
TGTGCCACCCAACAGGGTGACTATGGCTACACCTTC | CATQQGDYGYTF | NA | 12 | TRBV24-1 | NA | TRBJ1-2
TGTGCCAGCAGCTTCGGGGGGAACACCGGGGAGCTGTTTTTT | CASSFGGNTGELFF | NA | 14 | TRBV7-2 | NA | TRBJ2-2
TGTGCCACCCAGAACTATGGCTACACCTTC | CATQNYGYTF | NA | 10 | TRBV28 | NA | TRBJ1-2